The clone carrying this T cell receptor beta chain was seen many times. What it binds is not known. The data originate from a study of beta chain bispecific antibodies for T cell cancers. Study-level information: TRBV sequencing of surviving healthy T cells measured each family's depletion. Study-wide findings and caveats: After anti-TRBV12 rather than anti-CD19 exposure, TRBV12-3 made up 98.9% less of total TRBV signal. Normal T cells contributed less of the targeted TRBV signal than the leukemia cells did.

TCRdb independently ran MiXCR on the 5' RACE reads; one entry per CDR3 protein. The profile shows around 8,600 distinct CDR3 sequences, about 2.4% of them singletons. Germline assignment: CDR1 SGHDN and CDR2 FVKESK. Trimming cost V 0 bases and J 12 bases; bases outside gene matches: 13. This CDR3 region has 16 residues. Either OKT3 anti-CD3 antibody or CD3/CD28 beads expanded T cells from blood mononuclear cells over about three days. Control cocultures used anti-CD19 bispecific, which spared Jurkat and HPB-ALL cells. The TCR was taken from a human donor in good health. Some clones in this sample may be carry-over from other donors' samples. Source: T cells from a healthy donor cultured with Jurkat leukemia cells, taken from a culture containing an anti-CD19 bispecific antibody. The V call is TRBV14, the J call TRBJ2-3; TRBD2 matches at 9 bases. For the CDR3, the DNA is TGTGCCAGCAGCCAAGAGGCAGGGACTAGCCCTTGGTTACAGTATTTT. Encoded protein: CASSQEAGTSPWLQYF.